The clone carrying this T cell receptor (beta chain) was detected a few times. The entry originates in a study of blood T cell repertoires in COVID-19. Study-wide background: COVID-19 samples, acute and convalescent, were from the United States, Italy and Spain. T cells, B-cell-depleted T cells, or PBMCs supplied cDNA or gDNA.

Per the authors' pipeline: Researchers report that nucleated cell counts were estimated from reference gene primer amplification. Repertoires were generated with immunoSEQ multiplex PCR, while TCRdb's copy carries only in-frame clones and drops some. Clone size and the V and J calls come from that table; the DNA yielded D and trimming. The sample includes 70,000 or so clones, about 82% of them seen just once. This CDR3 region has 13 residues. Trimming at V came to 5 bases and at J to 4 bases, leaving 5 bases not matched to a gene. The germline gives CDR1 MNHEY, CDR2 SMNVEV (reference sequence). V gene TRBV27 combines with J gene TRBJ2-7; 7 bases are shared with TRBD1. This receptor was taken from a man aged 45-65 years with acute or convalescent COVID-19. The material sequenced was peripheral blood. The CDR3 protein is CASSPTGLYEQYF. The CDR3 DNA reads TGTGCCAGCAGTCCGACAGGGCTATACGAGCAGTACTTC.